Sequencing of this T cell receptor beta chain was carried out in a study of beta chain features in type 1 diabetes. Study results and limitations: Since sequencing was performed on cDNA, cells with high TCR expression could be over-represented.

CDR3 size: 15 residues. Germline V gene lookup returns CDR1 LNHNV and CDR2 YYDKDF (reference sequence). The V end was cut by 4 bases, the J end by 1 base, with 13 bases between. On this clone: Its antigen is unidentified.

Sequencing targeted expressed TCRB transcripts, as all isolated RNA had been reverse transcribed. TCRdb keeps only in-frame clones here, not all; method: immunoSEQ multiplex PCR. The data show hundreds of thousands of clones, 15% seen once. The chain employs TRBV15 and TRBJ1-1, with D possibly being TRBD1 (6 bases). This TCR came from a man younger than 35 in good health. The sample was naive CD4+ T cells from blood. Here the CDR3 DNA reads TGTGCCACCAGCAAACAGGGTTCGGGGAACACTGAAGCTTTCTTT. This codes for CATSKQGSGNTEAFF.